The 8 T cell receptor beta chains presented below share a single source sample, sequenced in a study of post-analysis software for immune sequencing data. Findings of the study overall: In patients, roughly 5 TRBV segments were more frequent than in controls, with TRBV5-6, TRBV5-1 and TRBV20-1 among them.

Built from TCR beta cDNA, the libraries had unique molecular identifiers in them. TCRdb redid the calling of the PCR reads with MiXCR, one entry per CDR3 protein. Among approximately 690,000 distinct CDR3 sequences listed, approximately 60% were seen once. No cognate antigen is known for these TCRs. The sequencing input was blood. These receptors came from a girl aged 2 to 10 with multiple sclerosis.

This clonotype turned up a few times. The chain combines TRBV6-2 or TRBV6-3 with TRBJ2-1; perhaps TRBD2 as D (5 bases). Germline V lookup: CDR1 MNHEY, CDR2 SVGEGT. The CDR3 is 14 residues long. V shed 5 bases and J shed 8 bases, with 16 bases lying between them. CDR3 sequence (DNA): TGTGCCAGCAGTCGGGATTCTCTTCTCCATGAGCAGTTCTTC. This sequence encodes CASSRDSLLHEQFF.

This clonotype was seen a few times. The chain combines TRBV5-1 with TRBJ2-7; D possibly matches TRBD1 or TRBD2 (6 bases each). The CDR3 has 15 residues. Per the germline V gene, CDR1 is SGHRS and CDR2 is YFSETQ. V lost 7 bases, J lost 5 bases, and 22 bases lay in between. The CDR3 sequence: CASRGQPGYSDEQYF. Here the CDR3 DNA reads TGCGCCAGCCGGGGGCAACCAGGGTATTCGGACGAGCAGTACTTC.

This clonotype was seen more than once but under ten times. The J gene is TRBJ2-3, the V gene TRBV20-1; 8 bases align to TRBD2. Unmatched junction bases numbered 9, after V lost 6 bases and J lost 4 bases. This CDR3 is 14 amino acids long. Germline CDR1 reads DFQATT; CDR2 reads SNEGSKA (reference sequence). The DNA of the CDR3 is TGCAGTGCGGGGGGGGAGCGGGAGTCAGATACGCAGTATTTT. It yields the protein CSAGGERESDTQYF.

As to this clonotype: At one end, the junction sequence differs from germline, possibly due to a read error. V gene TRBV5-1 combines with J gene TRBJ2-3, with unresolved D. The germline V gene has CDR1 SGHRS and CDR2 YFSETQ. This CDR3 is built from 14 residues. CDR3 sequence: CASSSVSAADAQYF. In DNA form, the CDR3 reads TGCGCCAGCAGCAGTGTATCGGCAGCAGATGCGCAGTATTTT.

The chain combines TRBV7-9 with TRBJ2-5; 11 bases agree with TRBD2. Germline V gene lookup returns CDR1 SEHNR and CDR2 FQNEAQ (reference sequence). V was pared by 2 bases and J by 5 bases, with 7 bases of the junction left unmatched. This CDR3 spans 16 amino acids. In DNA form, the CDR3 reads TGTGCCAGCAGCTTAACCCTAGCGGGGGGCGTGGAGACCCAGTACTTC. Translation: CASSLTLAGGVETQYF.

In its sample, this clonotype was seen a few times. This chain links TRBV18 with TRBJ2-7; D unclear. The CDR3 runs 15 residues. V lost 6 bases and J lost 2, with 17 bases in between. Germline CDR1 KGHSH, CDR2 LQKENI. CDR3: CASSGAGQFTYEQYF. The CDR3 nucleotides are TGTGCCAGCTCTGGTGCAGGCCAATTTACCTACGAGCAGTACTTC. The variable domain in full, with the rest retrieved from reference TRBV18 and TRBJ2-7, is NAGVMQNPRHLVRRRGQEARLRCSPMKGHSHVYWYRQLPEEGLKFMVYLQKENIIDESGMPKERFSAEFPKEGPSILRIQQVVRGDSAAYFCASSGAGQFTYEQYFGPGTRLTVT.

This chain's CDR3 is CASSPSGTMTETQYF. The CDR3 nucleotides read TGTGCCAGCTCACCCTCAGGGACAATGACGGAGACCCAGTACTTC. J is TRBJ2-5 and V is TRBV18, with a tentative D call TRBD1 (6 bases). Germline values: CDR1 KGHSH, CDR2 LQKENI. With 3 bases removed from V and 5 bases from J, the gap between germline ends came to 16 bases. The CDR3 has 15 amino acids.

The rearrangement joins TRBV21-1 to TRBJ2-1; TRBD1, as called in the table, went unchecked against the DNA. TRBV21-1 is an annotated pseudogene. This CDR3 is 13 amino acids long. The CDR3: CASTYPIVHEQFF. CDR3 DNA sequence: TGTGCCAGCACCTATCCTATTGTCCATGAGCAGTTCTTC.